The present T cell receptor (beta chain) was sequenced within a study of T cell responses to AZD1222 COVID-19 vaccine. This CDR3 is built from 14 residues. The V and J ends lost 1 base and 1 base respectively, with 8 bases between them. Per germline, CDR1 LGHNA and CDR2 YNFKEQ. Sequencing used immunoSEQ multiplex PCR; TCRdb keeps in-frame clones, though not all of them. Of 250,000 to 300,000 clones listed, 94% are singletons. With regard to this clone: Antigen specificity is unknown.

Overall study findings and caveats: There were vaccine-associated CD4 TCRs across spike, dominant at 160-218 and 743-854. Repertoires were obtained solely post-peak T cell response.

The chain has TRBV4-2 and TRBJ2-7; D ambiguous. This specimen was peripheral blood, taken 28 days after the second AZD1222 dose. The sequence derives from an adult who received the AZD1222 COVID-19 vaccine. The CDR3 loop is CASSQVAESYEQYF. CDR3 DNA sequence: TGTGCCAGCAGCCAAGTCGCCGAATCCTACGAGCAGTACTTC.